This T cell receptor (beta chain) emerged from a study of blood T cell repertoires in COVID-19. About the study: Italy, Spain and the United States were the sources of the convalescent and acute COVID-19 samples.

Original processing methods: Reference gene primers were amplified, and this amplification served to estimate nucleated cell counts. Method: immunoSEQ multiplex PCR; TCRdb's copy keeps in-frame clones and lacks some. V, J and clone size reflect that table, while D and trimming were determined from the DNA. This sample carries some 38,000 clones, approximately 90% of them seen once, and the ten largest clones take more than 15%. The ends were cut back, 5 bases at V and 2 bases at J, with 19 bases in the middle. The germline gives CDR1 SGHVS, CDR2 FQNEAQ. The CDR3 loop spans 17 amino acids. Sequences were obtained from peripheral blood. This receptor was taken from a man aged 70 or older with acute or convalescent COVID-19. This chain uses TRBV7-8 with TRBJ1-3; perhaps TRBD1 as D (6 bases). CDR3 bases: TGTGCCAGCAGCCTTAGGTTCTCTGGGACAACTGGAAACACCATATATTTT. Translated, it gives CASSLRFSGTTGNTIYF. Filled out from reference TRBV7-8 and TRBJ1-3, the complete variable domain reads GAGVSQSPRYKVAKRGQDVALRCDPISGHVSLFWYQQALGQGPEFLTYFQNEAQLDKSGLPSDRFFAERPEGSVSTLKIQRTQQEDSAVYLCASSLRFSGTTGNTIYFGEGSWLTVV.